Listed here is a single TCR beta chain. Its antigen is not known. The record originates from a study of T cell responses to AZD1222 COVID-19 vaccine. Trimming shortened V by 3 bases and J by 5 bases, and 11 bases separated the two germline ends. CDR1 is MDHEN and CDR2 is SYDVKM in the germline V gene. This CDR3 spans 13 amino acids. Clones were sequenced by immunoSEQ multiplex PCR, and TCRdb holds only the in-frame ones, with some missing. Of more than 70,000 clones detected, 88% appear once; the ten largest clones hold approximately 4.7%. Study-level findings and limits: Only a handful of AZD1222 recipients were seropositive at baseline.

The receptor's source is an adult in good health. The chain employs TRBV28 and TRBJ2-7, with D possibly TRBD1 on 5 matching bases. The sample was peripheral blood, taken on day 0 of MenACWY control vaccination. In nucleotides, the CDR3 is TGTGCCAGCAGTTTTCGCAGGGCCAACGAGCAGTACTTC. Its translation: CASSFRRANEQYF.